The 21 T cell receptor beta chains below all came from one sample that was sequenced in a study of blood T cells in healthy people across ages. Sample-barcoded 5' priming and a J-beta primer mix drove a second PCR of about 6 to 12 cycles. MiXCR, run by TCRdb on the 5' RACE reads, gives a single entry per CDR3 protein. In the table there are roughly 1.9 million distinct CDR3 sequences, more than 35% of which are singletons. The material sequenced was blood. These TCRs come from a human donor in good health.

This clonotype has more than one count but fewer than ten. The V and J genes are TRBV4-2 and TRBJ2-7; 10 bases are a match to TRBD2. The J call may be incorrect, as the DNA end agrees better with TRBJ2-5. The germline V gene encodes CDR1 LGHNA and CDR2 YNFKEQ. CDR3 size: 17 residues. This CDR3 is CASSLGQRGGQGETQYF. For the CDR3, the DNA is TGTGCCAGCAGCCTGGGCCAGCGGGGGGGCCAGGGAGAGACCCAGTACTTC.

The chain employs TRBV5-1 and TRBJ1-1, with 8 positions matching TRBD1. The CDR3 runs to 16 residues. Germline CDR1 and CDR2: SGHRS and YFSETQ. J was trimmed by 0 bases and V by 4 bases; bases with no gene match: 8. The CDR3 protein is CASSQGQGGMNTEAFF. In DNA form, the CDR3 reads TGCGCCAGCAGCCAAGGACAGGGCGGCATGAACACTGAAGCTTTCTTT. The full variable domain, with the rest looked up from reference TRBV5-1 and TRBJ1-1, is KAGVTQTPRYLIKTRGQQVTLSCSPISGHRSVSWYQQTPGQGLQFLFEYFSETQRNKGNFPGRFSGRQFSNSRSEMNVSTLELGDSALYLCASSQGQGGMNTEAFFGQGTRLTVV.

This clonotype was picked up a small number of times. The chain carries TRBV5-1 and TRBJ2-4; D gene uncertain. The V and J ends lost 4 bases and 7 bases respectively, with 15 bases between them. Germline V gene data show CDR1 as SGHRS and CDR2 as YFSETQ. The CDR3 has 14 amino acids. CDR3 sequence reads: CASSEDFPLNIQYF. In DNA form, the CDR3 reads TGCGCCAGCAGCGAGGATTTCCCCCTCAACATTCAGTACTTC.

This clonotype was observed a handful of times. This chain joins TRBV7-9 and TRBJ2-1; tentative D call: TRBD2 (6 bases). V dropped 5 bases and J dropped 14 bases, with 19 bases sitting between them. The germline V gene encodes CDR1 SEHNR and CDR2 FQNEAQ (reference sequence). This CDR3 is 13 amino acids long. The chain's CDR3 is CASSPRQRVGEFF. For the CDR3, the DNA is TGTGCCAGCAGCCCACGACAGCGGGTAGGGGAGTTCTTC. Full variable domain (missing parts from reference TRBV7-9 and TRBJ2-1): DTGVSQNPRHKITKRGQNVTFRCDPISEHNRLYWYRQTLGQGPEFLTYFQNEAQLEKSRLLSDRFSAERPKGSFSTLEIQRTEQGDSAMYLCASSPRQRVGEFFGPGTRLTVL.

This clonotype was picked up one time. The genes are TRBV7-8 and TRBJ2-2; no definite D call. This CDR3 contains 17 residues. Trimming took 2 bases from V and 0 from J, leaving 13 bases between them. Germline loops: CDR1 SGHVS, CDR2 FQNEAQ. CDR3 nucleotides: TGTGCCAGCAGCTTAAGGTGGTACAGAGCGAACACCGGGGAGCTGTTTTTT. Protein sequence: CASSLRWYRANTGELFF.

The genes are TRBV6-1 and TRBJ2-3; D remains unclear. The CDR3 is 14 amino acids. Germline V gene data show CDR1 as MNHNS and CDR2 as SASEGT. V lost 2 bases to trimming and J lost 1 base, with 7 bases between them. CDR3: CASSELTGTDTQYF. As DNA, the CDR3 is TGTGCCAGCAGTGAACTAACGGGCACAGATACGCAGTATTTT.

The chain recombines TRBV7-9 with TRBJ1-2, with a tentative D call TRBD1 (5 bases). The V gene lost 4 bases and the J gene lost 9 bases, with 18 bases spanning the gap. Germline CDR1 SEHNR, CDR2 FQNEAQ (reference sequence). The CDR3 has 14 amino acids. The CDR3 bases are TGTGCCAGCAGCTATGATTTCGCTGGGGGAAGCTACACCTTC. Amino acids: CASSYDFAGGSYTF.

This clonotype has a handful of counts. CDR3 DNA sequence: TGTGCCAGCAGCCAACCTATGGAGGAACTCTACTATGGCTACACCTTC. This encodes CASSQPMEELYYGYTF. This rearrangement joins TRBV4-2 to TRBJ1-2, with D hard to call. Germline V gene data show CDR1 as LGHNA and CDR2 as YNFKEQ. Deletions cut 2 bases from V and 3 bases from J, with 16 bases between. The CDR3 spans 16 residues.

This clonotype was counted a few times. The chain has TRBV29-1 and TRBJ2-1; D call uncertain. V was shortened by 8 bases and J by 7 bases, with 18 bases between the two germline ends. The CDR3 has 13 residues. Looked up from germline, CDR1 is SQVTM and CDR2 is ANQGSEA. In DNA, the CDR3 is TGCAGCTTAACCAGGCGCCTAGGGAATGAGCAGTTCTTC. Residues: CSLTRRLGNEQFF.

This clonotype was found many times. The chain uses TRBV5-1 and TRBJ2-5; maybe TRBD1 (5 bases). This CDR3 region has 14 residues. From germline, CDR1 is SGHRS and CDR2 YFSETQ. Trimming cost V 4 bases and J 1 base, with 11 bases left between them. CDR3 amino acids: CASSPDSFQETQYF. The CDR3 DNA is TGCGCCAGCAGCCCCGACAGCTTCCAAGAGACCCAGTACTTC.

This clonotype has a count of ten or more. The rearrangement uses TRBV20-1 and TRBJ2-1, with TRBD2 identical over 9 bases. The J segment lost 8 bases and the V segment lost 5 bases, leaving 10 bases of the junction unmatched. This CDR3 region has 14 residues. Germline assignment: CDR1 DFQATT and CDR2 SNEGSKA (reference sequence). The CDR3, as DNA: TGCAGTGCTCCGAGGGCGGCTAGCGGGGATGAGCAGTTCTTC. This sequence encodes CSAPRAASGDEQFF.

This clonotype occurred once. This chain connects TRBV28 to TRBJ1-2, with 10 positions matching TRBD1. There are 17 residues in the CDR3. The V and J ends lost 4 bases and 8 bases, in that order; junction bases with no gene match: 16. The germline V gene has CDR1 MDHEN and CDR2 SYDVKM. The CDR3 loop reads CASSSPTGQGGRDGYTF. In nucleotides, the CDR3 is TGTGCCAGCAGTTCACCGACTGGACAGGGGGGAAGAGACGGCTACACCTTC.

This clonotype was picked up a small number of times. The V and J genes are TRBV15 and TRBJ2-1; 14 bases are shared with TRBD2. V was clipped by 3 bases and J by 7 bases; unmatched bases: 11. Germline V gene sequence: CDR1 LNHNV, CDR2 YYDKDF (reference sequence). This CDR3 spans 18 amino acids. The CDR3: CATSRTSGGGQTWNEQFF. The CDR3, as DNA: TGTGCCACCAGCAGGACTAGCGGGGGGGGACAGACGTGGAATGAGCAGTTCTTC.

This chain uses TRBV18 with TRBJ1-6, with D perhaps matching TRBD1 (6 bases). The V end was cut by 0 bases, the J end by 6 bases, with 12 bases between. Germline CDR1 is KGHSH and CDR2 is LQKENI. The CDR3 loop spans 16 amino acids. CDR3 protein: CASSPPTGGPNSPLHF. The CDR3 region has the DNA TGTGCCAGCTCACCACCTACGGGGGGGCCTAATTCACCCCTCCACTTT.

This clonotype was seen just once. One junction end does not reproduce the germline sequence, and a read error may be involved. V usage is TRBV7-6 and J usage is TRBJ1-1, with a tentative D call TRBD1 (5 bases). Germline CDR1 and CDR2: SGHVS and FNYEAQ. This CDR3 has 14 amino acids. The CDR3 DNA is TGTGCCAGCAGGTTAGGGGTGGGGAACGCTGAAGCTTTCTTT. Its protein product is CASRLGVGNAEAFF.

This clonotype has a handful of counts. V and J are TRBV28 and TRBJ1-2, with D maybe TRBD1 (5 bases). From germline, CDR1 is MDHEN and CDR2 SYDVKM. Trimming removed 2 bases from V and 3 bases from J, with 10 bases in between. This CDR3 spans 14 amino acids. The CDR3 bases are TGTGCCAGCAGTTTACCCAGGGCTGACTATGGCTACACCTTC. It codes for CASSLPRADYGYTF.

The rearrangement uses TRBV20-1 and TRBJ1-6; the D gene is possibly TRBD1 (6 bases). The V end lost 5 bases, the J end lost 8 bases, and 13 bases lay between the germline ends. The germline CDR1 and CDR2 sequences are DFQATT and SNEGSKA (reference sequence). The CDR3 has 13 residues. This CDR3 is CSARTVNDSPLHF. CDR3 bases: TGCAGTGCTCGGACAGTGAATGATTCACCCCTCCACTTT.

This sequence joins TRBV27 and TRBJ1-2; TRBD1 aligns across 8 bases. V trimming: 3 bases; J trimming: 4 bases; junction bases outside the gene matches: 16. The germline CDR1 and CDR2 sequences are MNHEY and SMNVEV (reference sequence). The CDR3 sequence is 18 residues long. CDR3 nucleotide sequence: TGTGCCAGCAGTTTTGTTGTCGAGAGACAGGGGCCTCTCTATGGCTACACCTTC. Its protein is CASSFVVERQGPLYGYTF.

V usage is TRBV27 and J usage is TRBJ1-5; 11 bases are shared with TRBD1. Per the germline V gene, CDR1 is MNHEY and CDR2 is SMNVEV (reference sequence). The CDR3 sequence is 15 residues long. The junction had 5 bases not matched to a gene; V was cut back by 4 bases and J by 6 bases. In nucleotides, the CDR3 is TGTGCCAGCAGTTGGACAGGGGGCGACGCTCAGCCCCAGCATTTT. Translating gives CASSWTGGDAQPQHF.

V is TRBV15 and J is TRBJ1-4, with D unclear. This CDR3 contains 15 residues. V lost 8 bases, J lost 0 bases, and 13 bases lay in between. Germline CDR1 LNHNV, CDR2 YYDKDF (reference sequence). CDR3 sequence: CATRTSLATNEKLFF. In DNA, the CDR3 is TGTGCCACCCGCACGTCCCTTGCAACTAATGAAAAACTGTTTTTT.

This clonotype was recorded many times. The chain carries TRBV7-2 and TRBJ2-7; 7 bases agree with TRBD1. CDR3 length: 15 residues. CDR1 and CDR2 from the germline V gene are SGHTA and FQGNSA. Trimming removed 5 bases from V and 1 base from J; junction bases left unmatched: 8. CDR3 coding DNA: TGTGCCAGCAGCCCCCGCGGACAGGCGTCCTACGAGCAGTACTTC. Protein product: CASSPRGQASYEQYF.